This T cell receptor (beta chain) appears in the sequencing data of a study of CD4+ T cells in melanoma. Whole-study findings and limits: Diverse differentiation states were reported for melanoma neoantigen-specific CD4+ T cells. A reported correlation linked neoantigen-specific CD4+ T cells to CD8+, macrophage and B cell function.

Germline loops: CDR1 SGDLS, CDR2 YYNGEE. V was shortened by 3 bases and J by 6 bases, with 13 bases between the two germline ends. CDR3 size: 15 residues. The method was immunoSEQ multiplex PCR; TCRdb's version includes in-frame clones alone and lacks a portion of them. The repertoire holds about 18,000 clones, with approximately 84% as singletons. Of note for this clone: What it recognizes is unknown.

This receptor was taken from a human donor with melanoma. V usage is TRBV9 and J usage is TRBJ1-6; D ambiguous. Specimen: cells from a culture (not recorded whether cultured in vitro). CDR3: CASSGGYNFNSPLHF. DNA of the CDR3: TGTGCCAGCAGCGGGGGATACAACTTTAATTCACCCCTCCACTTT.